This T cell receptor (beta chain) was retrieved from a study of neurological immune-mediated disorders. TCRdb analysed the 5' RACE reads with MiXCR anew, one entry per CDR3 protein. Among about 58,000 distinct CDR3 sequences listed, around 3.6% were seen once. This clonotype was recorded many times. V gave up 0 bases and J gave up 0 bases, with 9 bases separating them. The length of the CDR3 is 15 residues. Germline assignment: CDR1 DFQATT and CDR2 SNEGSKA (reference sequence). The rearrangement links TRBV20-1 to TRBJ2-1, with D perhaps matching TRBD1 or TRBD2 (5 bases each). Sequenced material: PBMCs. This TCR came from a young man with multiple sclerosis. The CDR3 DNA follows: TGCAGTGCTAGAGAGCCAGGGAGCTCCTACAATGAGCAGTTCTTC. Its protein product is CSAREPGSSYNEQFF.